Here is one T cell receptor beta chain with its context. These data come from a study of shared T cell receptors in the human thymus. V dropped 1 base and J dropped 10 bases, with 13 bases sitting between them. Germline CDR1 SGHVS, CDR2 FNYEAQ. The CDR3 spans 14 residues. Repertoires were generated with immunoSEQ multiplex PCR, while TCRdb's copy carries only in-frame clones and drops some. The repertoire holds about 610,000 clones, with approximately 88% as singletons. These data are also associated with another study on human thymus T cells. As that report states: Infants, healthy and Finnish, who were having corrective surgery for congenital heart defects served as donors. Resections that were taken during corrective heart surgery supplied the thymus tissue. In thymic and blood repertoires alike, V and J usage looked biased. Related research has reported that thymic repertoires overlap highly among unrelated individuals.

The TCR comes from a boy in the first two years of life with a congenital heart defect. The sequenced material came from thymocytes. This rearrangement joins TRBV7-6 to TRBJ1-4; D might be TRBD1 (5 bases). Here the CDR3 reads CASSLGQGGPKLFF. The CDR3 DNA sequence: TGTGCCAGCAGCTTAGGGCAGGGTGGCCCAAAACTGTTTTTT.